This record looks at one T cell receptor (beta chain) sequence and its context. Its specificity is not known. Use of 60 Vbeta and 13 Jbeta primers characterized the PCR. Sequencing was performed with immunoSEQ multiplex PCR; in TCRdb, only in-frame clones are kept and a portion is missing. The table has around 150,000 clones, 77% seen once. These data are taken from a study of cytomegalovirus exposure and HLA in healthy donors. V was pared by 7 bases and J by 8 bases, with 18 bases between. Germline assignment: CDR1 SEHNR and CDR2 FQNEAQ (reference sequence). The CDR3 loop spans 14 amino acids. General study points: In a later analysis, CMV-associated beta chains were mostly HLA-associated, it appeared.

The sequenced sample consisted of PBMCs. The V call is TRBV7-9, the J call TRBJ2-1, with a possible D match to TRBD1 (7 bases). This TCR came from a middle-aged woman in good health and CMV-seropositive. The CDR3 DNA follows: TGTGCCAGCAACAGCGCAGGGGGGATTGATGAGCAGTTCTTC. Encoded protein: CASNSAGGIDEQFF.